The next 17 T cell receptor beta chains were all read from a single sample in a study of T cell changes during pregnancy in multiple sclerosis. This table comes from immunoSEQ multiplex PCR, and its TCRdb copy is limited to in-frame clones, with some not included. The table lists about 42,000 clones, about nine tenths of them singletons. Sequenced here: CD4+ T cells from peripheral blood mononuclear cells, sampled in the second trimester of pregnancy. These receptors all stem from a female donor with multiple sclerosis, enrolled in a pregnancy study.

The J gene is TRBJ1-4, the V gene TRBV2; no firm D call. Deletions cut 1 base from V and 14 bases from J, with 14 bases between. The germline V gene has CDR1 SNHLY and CDR2 FYNNEI. CDR3 length equals 13 residues. CDR3 amino acids: CASSEDWAAGLFF. In DNA form, the CDR3 reads TGTGCCAGCAGTGAAGATTGGGCAGCGGGCCTGTTTTTT. Full variable domain (remainder filled in from reference TRBV2 and TRBJ1-4): EPEVTQTPSHQVTQMGQEVILRCVPISNHLYFYWYRQILGQKVEFLVSFYNNEISEKSEIFDDQFSVERPDGSNFTLKIRSTKLEDSAMYFCASSEDWAAGLFFGSGTQLSVL.

The chain joins TRBV29-1 to TRBJ1-5; TRBD1 might be the D (5 bases). Germline V lookup: CDR1 SQVTM, CDR2 ANQGSEA. CDR3 length equals 14 residues. Trimming cost V 5 bases and J 4 bases, with 15 bases left between them. The CDR3 loop is CSVLEDRANQPQHF. For the CDR3, the DNA is TGCAGCGTTTTAGAAGACAGAGCAAATCAGCCCCAGCATTTT. The variable domain in full, with the rest retrieved from reference TRBV29-1 and TRBJ1-5, is SAVISQKPSRDICQRGTSLTIQCQVDSQVTMMFWYRQQPGQSLTLIATANQGSEATYESGFVIDKFPISRPNLTFSTLTVSNMSPEDSSIYLCSVLEDRANQPQHFGDGTRLSIL.

As DNA, the CDR3 is TGTGCCTGGAGCCGGGGGGGGACAAATACGCAGTATTTT. This sequence encodes CAWSRGGTNTQYF. The J gene is TRBJ2-3, the V gene TRBV30, with 8 positions matching TRBD2. J was trimmed by 7 bases and V by 3 bases; bases with no gene match: 6. The germline gives CDR1 GTSNPN, CDR2 SVGIG (reference sequence). CDR3 length: 13 residues.

This chain joins TRBV5-1 and TRBJ2-7; TRBD2 matches 7 bases. The CDR3 covers 13 residues. Germline-derived CDR1 and CDR2 are SGHRS and YFSETQ. The ends lost 0 bases at V and 5 bases at J; junction bases unmatched: 2. CDR3 DNA sequence: TGCGCCAGCAGCTTGGGAGCGGGGAACGAGCAGTACTTC. As protein: CASSLGAGNEQYF.

V is TRBV19 and J is TRBJ1-1, with D possibly being TRBD1 (5 bases). Germline V gene sequence: CDR1 LNHDA, CDR2 SQIVND (reference sequence). V lost 2 bases to trimming and J lost 1 base, with 11 bases between them. The CDR3 sequence is 15 residues long. The CDR3 region is CASSIKVGQNTEAFF. CDR3 DNA sequence: TGTGCCAGTAGTATAAAGGTAGGACAGAACACTGAAGCTTTCTTT.

This clone was seen a single time. The gene calls are TRBV4-2 and TRBJ2-2, with 10 bases identical to TRBD2. Germline V lookup: CDR1 LGHNA, CDR2 YNFKEQ. The CDR3 loop spans 12 amino acids. V trimming: 2 bases; J trimming: 14 bases; junction bases outside the gene matches: 2. CDR3: CASSQLAGDLFF. Here the CDR3 DNA reads TGTGCCAGCAGCCAACTAGCGGGAGATCTGTTTTTT.

This chain links TRBV2 with TRBJ2-1, with 8 nucleotides matching TRBD1. This CDR3 is built from 14 residues. The germline CDR1 and CDR2 sequences are SNHLY and FYNNEI. The V and J ends lost 6 bases and 4 bases, in that order; junction bases with no gene match: 5. In DNA form, the CDR3 reads TGTGCCAGCAGGGACAGGGTCCCATACAATGAGCAGTTCTTC. This sequence encodes CASRDRVPYNEQFF. Full variable domain (rest looked up from reference TRBV2 and TRBJ2-1): EPEVTQTPSHQVTQMGQEVILRCVPISNHLYFYWYRQILGQKVEFLVSFYNNEISEKSEIFDDQFSVERPDGSNFTLKIRSTKLEDSAMYFCASRDRVPYNEQFFGPGTRLTVL.

The V call is TRBV2, the J call TRBJ2-1, with TRBD1 identical over 7 bases. Germline loops: CDR1 SNHLY, CDR2 FYNNEI. This CDR3 region has 13 residues. Unmatched junction bases numbered 2, after V lost 6 bases and J lost 3 bases. Written as DNA, the CDR3 is TGTGCCAGCAGGGGACAGTTCTACAATGAGCAGTTCTTC. Its translation: CASRGQFYNEQFF. Full variable domain (outside the CDR3, taken from reference TRBV2 and TRBJ2-1): EPEVTQTPSHQVTQMGQEVILRCVPISNHLYFYWYRQILGQKVEFLVSFYNNEISEKSEIFDDQFSVERPDGSNFTLKIRSTKLEDSAMYFCASRGQFYNEQFFGPGTRLTVL.

The genes are TRBV6-1 and TRBJ1-2, with a possible D match to TRBD1 (6 bases). Germline-derived CDR1 and CDR2 are MNHNS and SASEGT. Between the trimmed V and J ends, which lost 5 bases and 10 bases, there was a span of 17 bases. There are 13 residues in the CDR3. CDR3: CASSKGLDSDYTF. As DNA, the CDR3 is TGTGCCAGCAGTAAAGGACTGGACAGTGACTACACCTTC.

V usage is TRBV2 and J usage is TRBJ1-5, with 11 bases that match TRBD1. V dropped 6 bases and J dropped 3; count of bases not matched to a gene: 4. This CDR3 is 15 amino acids long. Germline CDR1 and CDR2: SNHLY and FYNNEI. This chain's CDR3 is CASRRTGGFNQPQHF. CDR3 DNA sequence: TGTGCCAGCAGGCGGACAGGGGGCTTCAATCAGCCCCAGCATTTT.

The V and J genes are TRBV7-2 and TRBJ2-7, with TRBD2 matching over 11 bases. The trim removed 4 bases at V and 2 bases at J, leaving 7 bases unmatched. This CDR3 spans 16 amino acids. From germline, CDR1 is SGHTA and CDR2 FQGNSA. The CDR3 bases are TGTGCCAGCAGCTACGTAGCGGGAGGGGGGACCTACGAGCAGTACTTC. Its protein is CASSYVAGGGTYEQYF.

Note on this clone: Within the sample, other DNA sequences also encode this same CDR3. This chain joins TRBV20-1 and TRBJ2-1; unclear D gene. This CDR3 is built from 11 residues. Germline V gives CDR1 DFQATT, CDR2 SNEGSKA (reference sequence). With 3 bases removed from V and 6 bases from J, the gap between germline ends came to 6 bases. CDR3 in amino acids: CSASGRNEQFF. CDR3 coding DNA: TGCAGTGCTAGTGGGCGCAATGAGCAGTTCTTC.

The chain employs TRBV28 and TRBJ2-7; D gene unclear. CDR3 size: 11 residues. Germline V gene data show CDR1 as MDHEN and CDR2 as SYDVKM. V shed 4 bases and J shed 7 bases, with 8 bases lying between them. The CDR3 sequence: CASSSPREQYF. The CDR3 DNA sequence: TGTGCCAGCAGTTCCCCTCGGGAGCAGTACTTC. The full variable domain, completed using reference TRBV28 and TRBJ2-7, is DVKVTQSSRYLVKRTGEKVFLECVQDMDHENMFWYRQDPGLGLRLIYFSYDVKMKEKGDIPEGYSVSREKKERFSLILESASTNQTSMYLCASSSPREQYFGPGTRLTVT.

The chain has TRBV15 and TRBJ2-7, with 9 bases that match TRBD1. Germline V gene sequence: CDR1 LNHNV, CDR2 YYDKDF (reference sequence). The CDR3 has 15 amino acids. The junction had 6 bases not matched to a gene; V was cut back by 1 base and J by 5 bases. The CDR3 reads CATSRAGTGSNEQYF. The CDR3 DNA reads TGTGCCACCAGCAGAGCCGGGACAGGGAGCAACGAGCAGTACTTC.

In its sample, this clone was seen once. The chain couples TRBV9 to TRBJ1-1, with a weak D call TRBD1 (6 bases). With 4 bases removed from V and 4 bases from J, the gap between germline ends came to 14 bases. The CDR3 has 14 amino acids. Germline CDR1 SGDLS, CDR2 YYNGEE. The CDR3 coding sequence is TGTGCCAGCAGCCAACAGGGTCTGGGCACTGAAGCTTTCTTT. Residues: CASSQQGLGTEAFF.

The chain carries TRBV18 and TRBJ2-3; D ambiguous. The CDR3 sequence is 12 residues long. Trimming took off 4 bases at V and 4 bases at J, with 6 bases between the two ends. The germline V gene encodes CDR1 KGHSH and CDR2 LQKENI. CDR3 protein: CASSRISDTQYF. The DNA for the CDR3 is TGTGCCAGCTCACGTATTTCAGATACGCAGTATTTT.

The chain employs TRBV14 and TRBJ1-4, with a tentative D call TRBD1 (5 bases). Looked up from germline, CDR1 is SGHDN and CDR2 is FVKESK. The CDR3 contains 13 residues. Between the trimmed V and J ends, which lost 0 bases and 8 bases, there was a span of 7 bases. The CDR3 DNA follows: TGTGCCAGCAGCCAAGATTGGGGCGAAAAACTGTTTTTT. Translated, it gives CASSQDWGEKLFF.